The 25 T cell receptor beta chains below all came from one sample that was sequenced in a study of cytomegalovirus exposure and HLA in healthy donors. The PCR used 60 Vbeta and 13 Jbeta primers. Sequencing used immunoSEQ multiplex PCR; TCRdb keeps in-frame clones, though not all of them. The sample has over 150,000 clones, 80% seen once. Sequences were obtained from PBMCs. Receptors were obtained from a man aged 25 to 40 in good health and CMV-seronegative.

The chain couples TRBV30 to TRBJ2-5, with TRBD1 matching 9 bases. The CDR3 spans 14 residues. Germline V gives CDR1 GTSNPN, CDR2 SVGIG (reference sequence). Trimming at V came to 2 bases and at J to 5 bases, leaving 6 bases not matched to a gene. In nucleotides, the CDR3 is TGTGCCTGGAGTAATAGCGGACAGGGGGAGACCCAGTACTTC. Amino acid sequence: CAWSNSGQGETQYF. The complete variable domain, with remaining parts taken from reference TRBV30 and TRBJ2-5, reads SQTIHQWPATLVQPVGSPLSLECTVEGTSNPNLYWYRQAAGRGLQLLFYSVGIGQISSEVPQNLSASRPQDRQFILSSKKLLLSDSGFYLCAWSNSGQGETQYFGPGTRLLVL.

The table lists this clone with a count of one. The chain carries TRBV7-9 and TRBJ1-4; 8 positions agree with TRBD1. The germline V gene has CDR1 SEHNR and CDR2 FQNEAQ (reference sequence). Trimming cost V 5 bases and J 5 bases; bases outside gene matches: 4. This CDR3 has 14 residues. The CDR3 nucleotides read TGTGCCAGCAGCCCGACAGGGGAGAATGAAAAACTGTTTTTT. Amino acids: CASSPTGENEKLFF.

This chain uses TRBV4-2 with TRBJ2-1; 7 bases match TRBD1. J lost 7 bases, V lost 4 bases, and 13 bases had no gene match. The V gene's germline CDR1 is LGHNA and CDR2 YNFKEQ. The CDR3 extends over 16 amino acids. In nucleotides, the CDR3 is TGTGCCAGCAGCCGTCCCATCGACAGGGTAGGGAATGAGCAGTTCTTC. Translating it yields CASSRPIDRVGNEQFF.

In the case of this clone: This CDR3 is also generated by other DNA sequences in the sample. The chain couples TRBV6-5 to TRBJ1-2; 8 nucleotides match TRBD1. The V segment lost 0 bases and the J segment 8 bases; nucleotides outside the gene matches: 5. From germline, CDR1 is MNHEY and CDR2 SVGAGI. The CDR3 sequence is 14 residues long. The CDR3 nucleotides are TGTGCCAGCAGTTACTCGACAGGGGTCTACGGCTACACCTTC. It codes for CASSYSTGVYGYTF.

The J gene is TRBJ2-6, the V gene TRBV5-1; TRBD1 agrees at 7 bases. Trimming removed 2 bases from V and 2 bases from J; junction bases left unmatched: 1. Germline V gene lookup returns CDR1 SGHRS and CDR2 YFSETQ. The CDR3 contains 15 residues. CDR3 loop: CASSFDRAGANVLTF. CDR3 sequence (DNA): TGCGCCAGCAGCTTCGACAGGGCTGGGGCCAACGTCCTGACTTTC.

The rearrangement uses TRBV7-9 and TRBJ2-1; D may be TRBD2 (7 bases). The germline gives CDR1 SEHNR, CDR2 FQNEAQ (reference sequence). CDR3 size: 10 residues. Written as DNA, the CDR3 is TGTTCCGAGGGGGGGAGTGAGCAGTTCTTC. Amino acid sequence: CSEGGSEQFF. Supplemented by reference TRBV7-9 and TRBJ2-1, the full variable domain reads DTGVSQNPRHKITKRGQNVTFRCDPISEHNRLYWYRQTLGQGPEFLTYFQNEAQLEKSRLLSDRFSAERPKGSFSTLEIQRTEQGDSAMYLCSEGGSEQFFGPGTRLTVL.

This chain joins TRBV11-2 and TRBJ1-1; 9 bases match TRBD1. J lost 4 bases, V lost 5 bases, and 11 bases had no gene match. This CDR3 comprises 16 residues. CDR1 is SGHAT and CDR2 is FQNNGV in the germline V gene. CDR3 protein: CASSPLGTGWGTEAFF. The CDR3 bases are TGTGCCAGCAGCCCACTAGGGACAGGGTGGGGCACTGAAGCTTTCTTT.

The chain uses TRBV15 and TRBJ2-2, with 11 bases that match TRBD1. There are 15 residues in the CDR3. V was clipped by 6 bases and J by 4 bases; unmatched bases: 4. The germline V gene has CDR1 LNHNV and CDR2 YYDKDF (reference sequence). CDR3: CATRRTGGLTGELFF. In DNA form, the CDR3 reads TGTGCCACCAGAAGGACAGGGGGCCTCACCGGGGAGCTGTTTTTT.

This chain joins TRBV6-1 and TRBJ2-7; perhaps TRBD1 as D (5 bases). Germline V gives CDR1 MNHNS, CDR2 SASEGT. V dropped 7 bases and J dropped 5 bases, with 18 bases sitting between them. CDR3 length: 14 amino acids. The CDR3 nucleotides are TGTGCCAGCAAGGGGTGGGGTCCCCGGAACGAGCAGTACTTC. Translated, it gives CASKGWGPRNEQYF.

The rearrangement joins TRBV7-2 to TRBJ1-1; tentative D call: TRBD1 (6 bases). V lost 4 bases and J lost 5, with 20 bases in between. The CDR3 is made up of 16 amino acids. Germline CDR1 and CDR2: SGHTA and FQGNSA. As DNA, the CDR3 is TGTGCCAGCAGCTCCACCCCAAGCGCCAGGGGAACTGAAGCTTTCTTT. Its translation: CASSSTPSARGTEAFF.

The chain is built from TRBV6-4 and TRBJ2-7, with TRBD1 identical over 7 bases. Germline V CDR1 and CDR2: MRHNA, SNTAGT. J gave up 3 bases and V 3 bases, and 8 bases lay outside the gene matches. CDR3 size: 15 residues. The CDR3 spells CASSEIRGTGYEQYF. CDR3 in DNA: TGTGCCAGCAGTGAAATCAGGGGGACGGGCTACGAGCAGTACTTC.

This clone turned up a few times. J is TRBJ2-3 and V is TRBV5-1, with 11 bases identical to TRBD2. V was pared by 4 bases and J by 6 bases, with 10 bases of the junction left unmatched. Germline V lookup: CDR1 SGHRS, CDR2 YFSETQ. The length of the CDR3 is 16 residues. The CDR3 coding sequence is TGCGCCAGCAGCCCCCCAGTAGCGGGGGGGCATGATACGCAGTATTTT. Translating gives CASSPPVAGGHDTQYF.

This clone was seen only once. The chain has TRBV15 and TRBJ2-7; D remains ambiguous. This CDR3 has 14 amino acids. Between the trimmed V and J ends, which lost 0 bases and 2 bases, there was a span of 8 bases. Germline CDR1 is LNHNV and CDR2 is YYDKDF (reference sequence). CDR3 residues: CATSRDLETYEQYF. DNA for the CDR3: TGTGCCACCAGCAGAGATCTTGAGACCTACGAGCAGTACTTC.

The chain combines TRBV10-3 with TRBJ2-5; 11 bases line up with TRBD1. This CDR3 spans 16 amino acids. V lost 5 bases to trimming and J lost 5 bases; unmatched junction nucleotides: 10. Per the germline V gene, CDR1 is ENHRY and CDR2 is SYGVKD. The CDR3 DNA sequence: TGTGCCATCAGTTGGGGGGGGACAGGGGGTACGGAGACCCAGTACTTC. It codes for CAISWGGTGGTETQYF.

CDR3 coding DNA: TGTGCCAGTGGGGGGGAACAGACCAACACTGAAGCTTTCTTT. Translated: CASGGEQTNTEAFF. The rearrangement links TRBV2 to TRBJ1-1, with a possible D match to TRBD1 (5 bases). Germline V gives CDR1 SNHLY, CDR2 FYNNEI. The CDR3 loop spans 14 amino acids. V gave up 9 bases and J gave up 2 bases, with 16 bases separating them.

The chain joins TRBV15 to TRBJ1-2; D not resolved. Per the germline V gene, CDR1 is LNHNV and CDR2 is YYDKDF (reference sequence). This CDR3 has 20 amino acids. V was cut by 1 base and J by 2 bases, with 26 bases left in between. The chain's CDR3 is CATSRATAGEGFSLNYGYTF. The CDR3 region has the DNA TGTGCCACCAGCAGAGCCACCGCAGGAGAGGGATTTTCCCTAAACTATGGCTACACCTTC. Full variable domain (outside the CDR3, taken from reference TRBV15 and TRBJ1-2): DAMVIQNPRYQVTQFGKPVTLSCSQTLNHNVMYWYQQKSSQAPKLLFHYYDKDFNNEADTPDNFQSRRPNTSFCFLDIRSPGLGDTAMYLCATSRATAGEGFSLNYGYTFGSGTRLTVV.

The gene calls are TRBV29-1 and TRBJ2-2; D not resolved. The CDR3 length is 12 residues. Germline assignment: CDR1 SQVTM and CDR2 ANQGSEA. Trimming took 3 bases from V and 5 from J, leaving 7 bases between them. The CDR3 sequence: CSVESETGELFF. The DNA for the CDR3 is TGCAGCGTTGAGTCGGAGACCGGGGAGCTGTTTTTT.

The chain combines TRBV28 with TRBJ1-2, with D perhaps matching TRBD1 (5 bases). Trimming took 3 bases from V and 6 from J, leaving 11 bases between them. The germline V gene has CDR1 MDHEN and CDR2 SYDVKM. The CDR3 is 13 residues long. The CDR3, as DNA: TGTGCCAGCAGTTTGCAGGGATCGGATGGCTACACCTTC. Its protein is CASSLQGSDGYTF.

This chain links TRBV30 with TRBJ1-2; the D gene is possibly TRBD1 (5 bases). Per the germline V gene, CDR1 is GTSNPN and CDR2 is SVGIG (reference sequence). The V end was cut by 5 bases, the J end by 7 bases, with 23 bases between. CDR3 length equals 15 residues. CDR3 region: CAWGEDVQGLRGYTF. DNA of the CDR3: TGTGCCTGGGGGGAGGACGTTCAGGGTCTGCGTGGCTACACCTTC.

The chain recombines TRBV19 with TRBJ2-1; TRBD1 is a possible D gene (6 bases). The germline V gene encodes CDR1 LNHDA and CDR2 SQIVND (reference sequence). The CDR3 runs to 12 residues. The V end was cut by 7 bases, the J end by 15 bases, with 19 bases between. The CDR3 is CASTIGGRVWFF. DNA of the CDR3: TGTGCCAGTACAATTGGGGGCAGGGTATGGTTCTTC.

The chain has TRBV29-1 and TRBJ2-7; tentative D call: TRBD2 (5 bases). The CDR3 is made up of 15 amino acids. Germline loops: CDR1 SQVTM, CDR2 ANQGSEA. Trimming cost V 6 bases and J 4 bases, with 22 bases left between them. The CDR3 DNA reads as TGCAGCGTCGCTAGCCCGGAAGGATCCTCTTACGAGCAGTACTTC. Its protein is CSVASPEGSSYEQYF.

This clone appeared a few times. The chain employs TRBV27 and TRBJ2-5; 14 bases line up with TRBD2. Germline CDR1 and CDR2: MNHEY and SMNVEV (reference sequence). V was clipped by 5 bases and J by 5 bases; unmatched bases: 7. The CDR3 consists of 16 residues. CDR3 loop: CASSLTSGGARETQYF. CDR3 nucleotides: TGTGCCAGCAGTCTGACTAGCGGGGGGGCGCGGGAGACCCAGTACTTC.

This clone has only one observation. This sample includes further DNA sequences coding for the same CDR3. The V and J genes are TRBV7-7 and TRBJ1-1; D perhaps matches TRBD1 (6 bases). CDR1 and CDR2 from the germline V gene are SSHAT and FNYEAQ (reference sequence). V lost 3 bases and J lost 1, with 6 bases in between. The CDR3 is 13 amino acids. CDR3 sequence: CASSLGQNTEAFF. The CDR3 DNA sequence: TGTGCCAGCAGCTTGGGACAGAACACTGAAGCTTTCTTT.

The chain has TRBV9 and TRBJ2-1, with TRBD2 identical over 7 bases. Germline CDR1 reads SGDLS; CDR2 reads YYNGEE. The V segment lost 4 bases and the J segment 2 bases; nucleotides outside the gene matches: 9. The CDR3 has 16 residues. Written as DNA, the CDR3 is TGTGCCAGCAGCCTAGACGCCAGCGGGGCCTACAATGAGCAGTTCTTC. It encodes CASSLDASGAYNEQFF.

This clone was recorded a few times. The gene calls are TRBV6-5 and TRBJ1-1; unclear D gene. V gave up 2 bases and J gave up 11 bases, with 9 bases separating them. Germline CDR1 MNHEY, CDR2 SVGAGI. The CDR3 totals 11 residues. The CDR3 DNA follows: TGTGCCAGCAGTTACCAGGCGAAGGCTTTCTTT. It codes for CASSYQAKAFF.